The 14 T cell receptor beta chains below were found in one sample sequenced in a study of regulatory T cells in long-lasting Graves disease. Relying on iRepertoire HTBI primers and Arm-PCR of CDR3 regions, the team built TCR beta libraries. TCRdb ran MiXCR on the multiplex PCR reads and lists one entry per CDR3 protein. Of a few hundred thousand distinct CDR3 sequences detected, roughly 20% appear once; the ten largest clones hold approximately 30%. As for time point: persistent/refractory GD, antithyroid drugs over 5 years with positive TRAb. With RNA extracted from PBMCs as input, the TCR library was made. Sequenced material: peripheral blood mononuclear cells (PBMCs), taken when the disease was refractory, from a patient treated with antithyroid drugs. The receptor source for this set is a woman aged 40 to 50 with Graves disease.

This clonotype has a count of ten or more. This chain links TRBV27 with TRBJ1-1; no clear D. CDR3 length equals 15 residues. The germline V gene has CDR1 MNHEY and CDR2 SMNVEV (reference sequence). Trimming stripped 6 bases from V and 2 bases from J, with 16 bases between. Here the CDR3 DNA reads TGTGCCAGCAGAACCGGACGGTGGGGAAACACTGAAGCTTTCTTT. It translates to CASRTGRWGNTEAFF.

The chain is built from TRBV19 and TRBJ1-5; tentatively, D is TRBD1 (5 bases). Trimming removed 5 bases from V and 0 bases from J, with 11 bases in between. Germline V gene lookup returns CDR1 LNHDA and CDR2 SQIVND (reference sequence). This CDR3 is 15 amino acids long. The DNA for the CDR3 is TGTGCCAGTAGTCTTAGACAGTATAGCAATCAGCCCCAGCATTTT. Translated: CASSLRQYSNQPQHF. Together with reference TRBV19 and TRBJ1-5, the CDR3 gives the full variable domain: DGGITQSPKYLFRKEGQNVTLSCEQNLNHDAMYWYRQDPGQGLRLIYYSQIVNDFQKGDIAEGYSVSREKKESFPLTVTSAQKNPTAFYLCASSLRQYSNQPQHFGDGTRLSIL.

This clonotype was seen at least ten times. The rearrangement uses TRBV5-5 and TRBJ2-2; no definite D call. Per germline, CDR1 SGHKS and CDR2 YYEKEE (reference sequence). The CDR3 contains 14 residues. Trimming removed 2 bases from V and 1 base from J, with 6 bases in between. The CDR3 here is CASSLGWNTGELFF. CDR3 sequence (DNA): TGTGCCAGCAGCTTAGGGTGGAACACCGGGGAGCTGTTTTTT.

V is TRBV7-2 and J is TRBJ2-1, with 13 bases matching TRBD2. Trimming cost V 2 bases and J 8 bases; bases outside gene matches: 3. Germline values: CDR1 SGHTA, CDR2 FQGNSA. CDR3 length: 15 amino acids. The CDR3 sequence is CASSLRTSGSYEQFF. Here the CDR3 DNA reads TGTGCCAGCAGCTTAAGGACTAGCGGGAGCTATGAGCAGTTCTTC.

The chain couples TRBV5-1 to TRBJ1-2; D may be TRBD1 (5 bases). The germline CDR1 and CDR2 sequences are SGHRS and YFSETQ. The CDR3 is made up of 16 amino acids. Trimming shortened V by 0 bases and J by 8 bases, and 20 bases separated the two germline ends. CDR3 in amino acids: CASSLALPGLPEGYTF. The DNA for the CDR3 is TGCGCCAGCAGCTTGGCCCTCCCAGGGCTGCCGGAAGGCTACACCTTC.

This clonotype was picked up many times. V usage is TRBV28 and J usage is TRBJ2-7, with 10 bases aligning to TRBD2. The V gene's germline CDR1 is MDHEN and CDR2 SYDVKM. The V segment lost 6 bases and the J segment 10 bases; nucleotides outside the gene matches: 6. This CDR3 region has 12 residues. The chain's CDR3 is CASSLAGVGQYF. For the CDR3, the DNA is TGTGCCAGCAGCCTAGCGGGAGTGGGTCAGTACTTC.

In this sample, this clonotype turned up a few times. The chain employs TRBV20-1 and TRBJ2-1; D gene unclear. Germline assignment: CDR1 DFQATT and CDR2 SNEGSKA (reference sequence). This CDR3 contains 12 residues. V was clipped by 4 bases and J by 8 bases, with 12 bases between them. DNA of the CDR3: TGCAGTGCTATGCGTAGAACCGATGAGCAGTTCTTC. It translates to CSAMRRTDEQFF.

In its sample, this clonotype was seen a few times. For the CDR3, the DNA is TGTGCCAGCAGACAGGGGACTCGGACGGTTGAAGCTTTCTTT. As protein: CASRQGTRTVEAFF. This chain links TRBV6-1 with TRBJ1-1; 7 nucleotides align to TRBD1. This CDR3 spans 14 amino acids. The germline V gene encodes CDR1 MNHNS and CDR2 SASEGT. Trimming took 6 bases from V and 7 from J; bases not matched to a gene: 11.

The rearrangement joins TRBV20-1 to TRBJ1-2; D ambiguous. V was cut by 1 base and J by 6 bases, with 12 bases left in between. CDR3 length: 13 residues. The V gene's germline CDR1 is DFQATT and CDR2 SNEGSKA (reference sequence). Written as DNA, the CDR3 is TGCAGTGCTAGAGTTCCGAGGCTGGATGGCTACACCTTC. Amino acids: CSARVPRLDGYTF.

This clonotype was observed many times. The chain combines TRBV11-2 with TRBJ2-7, with D possibly matching TRBD2 (6 bases). The V and J ends lost 6 bases and 6 bases respectively, with 18 bases between them. Germline V gives CDR1 SGHAT, CDR2 FQNNGV. This CDR3 contains 14 residues. The CDR3 DNA follows: TGTGCCAGCAGGCCCGGGGCTAGGACTACCGAGCAGTACTTC. Amino acid sequence: CASRPGARTTEQYF.

The V and J genes are TRBV7-9 and TRBJ1-2; D gene ambiguous. Between the trimmed V and J ends, which lost 0 bases and 2 bases, there was a span of 10 bases. The germline gives CDR1 SEHNR, CDR2 FQNEAQ (reference sequence). The CDR3 covers 15 residues. The CDR3, as DNA: TGTGCCAGCAGCTTAGCTGTCGGAAAAAACTATGGCTACACCTTC. Translating gives CASSLAVGKNYGYTF. Together with reference TRBV7-9 and TRBJ1-2, the CDR3 gives the full variable domain: DTGVSQNPRHKITKRGQNVTFRCDPISEHNRLYWYRQTLGQGPEFLTYFQNEAQLEKSRLLSDRFSAERPKGSFSTLEIQRTEQGDSAMYLCASSLAVGKNYGYTFGSGTRLTVV.

This clonotype was picked up a small number of times. The chain carries TRBV7-9 and TRBJ2-6; D call uncertain. Trimming cost V 5 bases and J 3 bases, with 5 bases left between them. CDR3 size: 13 residues. Germline-derived CDR1 and CDR2 are SEHNR and FQNEAQ (reference sequence). The CDR3: CASSRLGANVLTF. The DNA for the CDR3 is TGTGCCAGCAGCCGCCTTGGGGCCAACGTCCTGACTTTC.

The sample holds a few counts of this clonotype. The chain has TRBV6-1 and TRBJ1-5, with D possibly TRBD1 on 6 matching bases. V gave up 6 bases and J gave up 0 bases, with 15 bases separating them. Germline V CDR1 and CDR2: MNHNS, SASEGT. The CDR3 runs to 16 residues. CDR3 residues: CASRSTQGHSNQPQHF. The CDR3 nucleotides read TGTGCCAGCAGGTCTACCCAGGGGCATAGCAATCAGCCCCAGCATTTT.

This chain links TRBV7-6 with TRBJ1-4; perhaps TRBD1 as D (5 bases). With 5 bases removed from V and 5 bases from J, the gap between germline ends came to 15 bases. This CDR3 has 15 residues. Germline CDR1 and CDR2: SGHVS and FNYEAQ. The CDR3 sequence: CASSPGGQGNEKLFF. DNA of the CDR3: TGTGCCAGCAGCCCAGGCGGGCAGGGAAATGAAAAACTGTTTTTT.